In its sample, the clone carrying this T cell receptor (beta chain) was seen a few times. This specimen belongs to a study of beta chain features in type 1 diabetes. Study details: Summed over all samples, the examined sorted cells came to about 110 million.

All of the isolated RNA was reverse transcribed, so expressed TCRB transcripts were sequenced. TCRdb keeps only in-frame clones here, not all; method: immunoSEQ multiplex PCR. This sample has 300,000 to 350,000 clones, with 14% found just once. CDR1 and CDR2 from the germline V gene are SGDLS and YYNGEE. There are 16 residues in the CDR3. V was pared by 0 bases and J by 2 bases, with 13 bases between. Based on CD45RO/CCR7/CD25/CD127/CD95/CD27, CD4+ regulatory, stem cell-like memory, naive and central memory cells were sorted. This TCR derives from a man aged 30 to 45 in good health. The chain employs TRBV9 and TRBJ2-3; no firm D call. The sample was central memory CD4+ T cells from blood. Here the CDR3 reads CASSVGVYPVTDTQYF. The CDR3 nucleotides read TGTGCCAGCAGCGTAGGGGTCTACCCTGTCACAGATACGCAGTATTTT.